This is a list of T cell receptor beta chains from one sample in a study of shared clonotypes between healthy human individuals. The repertoire was sequenced with immunoSEQ multiplex PCR; TCRdb's copy has only in-frame clones and lacks some. The sample includes about 2.1 million clones, over 85% of them seen just once. The sequenced sample was naive CD8+ T cells from PBMCs. The source of these receptors is a man younger than 35 in good health. Some clones in this sample may be carry-over from other donors' samples. CDR3s include the opening cysteine and the closing phenylalanine or tryptophan.

v_gene: TRBV7-3
j_gene: TRBJ2-1
CDR3aa: CASSPMGPAAGWDEQFF

v_gene: TRBV5-6
j_gene: -
CDR3aa: CASSRSTREYEQYF

v_gene: TRBV4-1
j_gene: TRBJ1-1
CDR3aa: CASSLYRGPENTEAFF

v_gene: TRBV5-1
j_gene: TRBJ2-3
CDR3aa: CASSLGEGLSTDTQYF

v_gene: TRBV9
j_gene: TRBJ1-1
CDR3aa: CASSVEGGPLDTEAFF

v_gene: TRBV27
j_gene: TRBJ2-2
CDR3aa: CASSLLSAGELFF

v_gene: TRBV30
j_gene: TRBJ2-1
CDR3aa: CAWTVGRGQFF

v_gene: TRBV6-6
j_gene: TRBJ2-7
CDR3aa: CASSLGLADPSYEQYF

v_gene: TRBV14
j_gene: TRBJ2-1
CDR3aa: CASSRGGSYNEQFF

v_gene: TRBV2
j_gene: TRBJ1-5
CDR3aa: CASSPWSNQPQHF

v_gene: TRBV11-3
j_gene: TRBJ2-1
CDR3aa: CASSSSSGTINEQFF

v_gene: TRBV28
j_gene: TRBJ2-1
CDR3aa: CASSLRLAGVIDNEQFF

v_gene: TRBV30
j_gene: TRBJ2-7
CDR3aa: CAWSVRRDRVPYEQYF

v_gene: TRBV11-2
j_gene: TRBJ2-1
CDR3aa: CASSLRAGVEYNEQFF

v_gene: TRBV25-1
j_gene: TRBJ2-3
CDR3aa: CASSEWGTASTDTQYF

v_gene: TRBV27
j_gene: TRBJ2-5
CDR3aa: CASSLRQPETQYF

v_gene: TRBV30
j_gene: TRBJ1-2
CDR3aa: CAWSPGVTENYGYTF

v_gene: TRBV27
j_gene: TRBJ1-2
CDR3aa: CASSPRAGGDGYTF

v_gene: TRBV5-1
j_gene: TRBJ2-3
CDR3aa: CASSLEGSKDTQYF

v_gene: TRBV5-1
j_gene: TRBJ2-7
CDR3aa: CASSLQGHEQYF

v_gene: TRBV7-9
j_gene: TRBJ2-3
CDR3aa: CASSLGSGAGDTQYF

v_gene: TRBV6-5
j_gene: TRBJ1-4
CDR3aa: CASSPRGLGNEKLFF